These T cell receptor beta chains were read from a single sample in a study of control samples from healthy donors and cancer patients. Sequencing was performed with immunoSEQ multiplex PCR; in TCRdb, only in-frame clones are kept and a portion is missing. The sample consists of 100,000 or so clones, around nine tenths of them appearing once. The material sequenced was blood. These receptors originate from a man in his thirties or forties in good health. The CDR3 runs from the conserved cysteine through the conserved F or W. A D gene is named only where the DNA matches it firmly.

v_call	j_call	d_call	cdr3_aa	cdr3_nt
TRBV30	TRBJ1-5	-	CAWSPDPTRPQHF	TGTGCCTGGAGTCCTGACCCCACACGGCCCCAGCATTTT
TRBV19	TRBJ2-6	-	CASSIAGANVLTF	TGTGCCAGTAGTATAGCGGGGGCCAACGTCCTGACTTTC
TRBV6-2/TRBV6-3	TRBJ2-3	TRBD2	CASSYLGLALDF	TGTGCCAGCAGTTACTTGGGACTAGCCTTGGATTTT
TRBV6-6	TRBJ2-7	TRBD2	CASGPAGGSYEQYF	TGTGCCAGCGGGCCAGCGGGAGGGTCCTACGAGCAGTACTTC
TRBV6-2/TRBV6-3	TRBJ2-7	-	CASSYSGSFYEQYF	TGTGCCAGCAGTTACAGTGGGAGTTTTTACGAGCAGTACTTC
TRBV6-1	TRBJ2-1	TRBD1	CASSEKGTGYNEQFF	TGTGCCAGCAGTGAGAAAGGGACAGGGTACAATGAGCAGTTCTTC
TRBV4-3	TRBJ2-1	TRBD2	CASSRLGGIYNEQFF	TGCGCCAGCAGCCGTTTGGGAGGGATCTACAATGAGCAGTTCTTC
TRBV30	TRBJ1-1	-	CALTVLNTEAFF	TGTGCCTTGACAGTTCTGAACACTGAAGCTTTCTTT
TRBV7-2	TRBJ2-7	TRBD1	CASSLAGQTTYEQYF	TGTGCCAGCAGCTTAGCGGGACAGACCACCTACGAGCAGTACTTC
TRBV27	TRBJ2-1	-	CASQGFAPKTYNEQFF	TGTGCCAGCCAGGGTTTCGCCCCAAAGACCTACAATGAGCAGTTCTTC
TRBV4-3	TRBJ2-5	TRBD1	CASSQTPGQGMETQYF	TGCGCCAGCAGCCAAACCCCCGGACAGGGAATGGAGACCCAGTACTTC
TRBV7-8	TRBJ2-1	-	CASSLGLHLTLF	TGTGCCAGCAGCTTAGGTCTTCACCTTACGCTCTTC
TRBV3-1/TRBV3-2	TRBJ1-2	TRBD1	CASSHRTGGRYYGYTF	TGTGCCAGCAGCCATCGGACAGGGGGGCGATACTATGGCTACACCTTC
TRBV14	TRBJ2-3	TRBD2	CASSPLTSGSSDTQYF	TGTGCCAGCAGCCCCTTAACTAGCGGGAGTTCAGATACGCAGTATTTT
TRBV6-5	TRBJ1-3	-	CASSSGSGNTIYF	TGTGCCAGCAGTTCAGGGTCCGGAAACACCATATATTTT
TRBV19	TRBJ1-4	-	CASSALGATNEKLFF	TGTGCCAGTAGTGCCCTGGGGGCAACTAATGAAAAACTGTTTTTT